The 15 T cell receptor beta chains presented below share a single source sample, sequenced in a study of human CD4 T cells and Enterobacteriaceae. Repertoires were generated with immunoSEQ multiplex PCR, while TCRdb's copy carries only in-frame clones and drops some. Of some 30,000 clones in the sample, 70% to 85% were seen once. The memory gate held CD4+ cells that were not CD45RA+CCR7+CD95- naive cells, over 95% pure. What was sequenced was memory CD4+ T cells from blood. These receptors were collected from a human donor in good health.

This clone was recorded a few times. J is TRBJ2-6 and V is TRBV5-4, with no clear D. V was clipped by 7 bases and J by 2 bases, with 13 bases between them. Germline lookup yields CDR1 SGHNT and CDR2 YYREEE (reference sequence). This CDR3 has 15 amino acids. CDR3: CASGPGAPGANVLTF. CDR3 in DNA: TGTGCCAGCGGCCCTGGCGCTCCTGGGGCCAACGTCCTGACTTTC. Full variable domain (rest looked up from reference TRBV5-4 and TRBJ2-6): ETGVTQSPTHLIKTRGQQVTLRCSSQSGHNTVSWYQQALGQGPQFIFQYYREEENGRGNFPPRFSGLQFPNYSSELNVNALELDDSALYLCASGPGAPGANVLTFGAGSRLTVL.

The chain couples TRBV18 to TRBJ1-1, with 10 bases that match TRBD1. Germline values: CDR1 KGHSH, CDR2 LQKENI. This CDR3 spans 16 amino acids. The junction had 15 bases not matched to a gene; V was cut back by 6 bases and J by 8 bases. In nucleotides, the CDR3 is TGTGCCAGCTCGCTTCAGACAGGGGGCATTAAACGGGAAGCTTTCTTT. This codes for CASSLQTGGIKREAFF. The full variable domain, its missing parts supplied by reference TRBV18 and TRBJ1-1, is NAGVMQNPRHLVRRRGQEARLRCSPMKGHSHVYWYRQLPEEGLKFMVYLQKENIIDESGMPKERFSAEFPKEGPSILRIQQVVRGDSAAYFCASSLQTGGIKREAFFGQGTRLTVV.

The V gene is TRBV25-1, the J gene TRBJ2-7, with TRBD2 matching 9 bases. Germline assignment: CDR1 MGHDK and CDR2 SYGVNS. CDR3 length: 17 residues. V trimming: 5 bases; J trimming: 0 bases; junction bases outside the gene matches: 11. CDR3 sequence: CASSSRQLAGYSYEQYF. CDR3 bases: TGTGCCAGCAGTAGCAGGCAACTAGCGGGCTACTCCTACGAGCAGTACTTC.

This chain uses TRBV28 with TRBJ2-7; D perhaps matches TRBD1 (6 bases). Germline CDR1 and CDR2: MDHEN and SYDVKM. The CDR3 is made up of 15 amino acids. V lost 7 bases and J lost 3, with 19 bases in between. This CDR3 reads CASILAGELNYEQYF. For the CDR3, the DNA is TGTGCCAGCATCCTCGCAGGGGAGTTAAACTACGAGCAGTACTTC.

Worth noting for this clone: Mismatch with germline at one junction end may stem from a read error. This chain's CDR3 is CANSEYGEGQPQHF. CDR3 coding DNA: TGTGCCAACAGTGAATACGGAGAAGGTCAGCCCCAGCATTTT. The chain employs TRBV25-1 and TRBJ1-5; no definite D call. The V gene's germline CDR1 is MGHDK and CDR2 SYGVNS. The CDR3 is 14 residues long.

CDR3 protein: CAGGDSMNTEAFF. The CDR3 coding sequence is TGTGCCGGAGGGGACAGCATGAACACTGAAGCTTTCTTT. The V and J genes are TRBV30 and TRBJ1-1; TRBD1 agrees at 7 bases. This CDR3 region has 13 residues. CDR1 is GTSNPN, CDR2 SVGIG, per germline (reference sequence). The V gene end was trimmed by 8 bases and the J gene end by 0 bases; junction bases not matched to a gene: 6.

This clone appeared a few times. This chain connects TRBV5-4 to TRBJ1-4, with TRBD1 matching 9 bases. Germline-derived CDR1 and CDR2 are SGHNT and YYREEE (reference sequence). With 3 bases clipped from V and 7 bases from J, the junction kept 13 bases outside the gene matches. This CDR3 is 17 amino acids long. CDR3 sequence reads: CASSYVPGQGGGEKLFF. The CDR3 bases are TGTGCCAGCAGCTACGTCCCGGGACAGGGAGGAGGTGAAAAACTGTTTTTT. The variable domain in full, completed from reference TRBV5-4 and TRBJ1-4, reads ETGVTQSPTHLIKTRGQQVTLRCSSQSGHNTVSWYQQALGQGPQFIFQYYREEENGRGNFPPRFSGLQFPNYSSELNVNALELDDSALYLCASSYVPGQGGGEKLFFGSGTQLSVL.

The V and J genes are TRBV5-1 and TRBJ2-1; D perhaps matches TRBD1 (6 bases). The CDR3 length is 15 residues. Trimming took 4 bases from V and 7 from J, leaving 18 bases between them. Germline assignment: CDR1 SGHRS and CDR2 YFSETQ. The CDR3 DNA follows: TGCGCCAGCAGCCCGGCCGCAGGGGCGTCGAATGAGCAGTTCTTC. This sequence encodes CASSPAAGASNEQFF. The full variable domain, its missing parts supplied by reference TRBV5-1 and TRBJ2-1, is KAGVTQTPRYLIKTRGQQVTLSCSPISGHRSVSWYQQTPGQGLQFLFEYFSETQRNKGNFPGRFSGRQFSNSRSEMNVSTLELGDSALYLCASSPAAGASNEQFFGPGTRLTVL.

For the CDR3, the DNA is TGTGCCAGTACTCCCCGGGGATTTGCGCTAGCGGGTTCAGCCACCGGGGAGCTGTTTTTT. Translating gives CASTPRGFALAGSATGELFF. The genes are TRBV19 and TRBJ2-2; 8 bases align to TRBD2. This CDR3 is 20 amino acids long. Trimming cost V 7 bases and J 4 bases; bases outside gene matches: 23. Germline assignment: CDR1 LNHDA and CDR2 SQIVND (reference sequence).

This clone was detected only once. The chain is built from TRBV9 and TRBJ2-7; possibly TRBD1 for D (6 bases). The CDR3 runs to 14 residues. From germline, CDR1 is SGDLS and CDR2 YYNGEE. Trimming shortened V by 0 bases and J by 3 bases, and 10 bases separated the two germline ends. The DNA for the CDR3 is TGTGCCAGCAGCGTAGGAGGACAGAACTACGAGCAGTACTTC. It encodes CASSVGGQNYEQYF.

The gene calls are TRBV10-1 and TRBJ2-5, with a tentative D call TRBD1 (6 bases). CDR1 is WNHNN, CDR2 SYGVQD, per germline (reference sequence). CDR3 length equals 13 residues. V was cut by 7 bases and J by 3 bases, with 12 bases left in between. The CDR3 spells CASNGQLEETQYF. CDR3 DNA: TGCGCCAGCAACGGACAGTTAGAAGAGACCCAGTACTTC.

The V gene is TRBV10-2, the J gene TRBJ1-1; the D is unclear. Germline V gives CDR1 WSHSY, CDR2 SAAADI. The CDR3 sequence is 13 residues long. V lost 8 bases and J lost 2, with 12 bases in between. CDR3 in DNA: TGCGCCAGCGTCCTGGACCTAAACACTGAAGCTTTCTTT. Translating it yields CASVLDLNTEAFF.

The chain employs TRBV6-4 and TRBJ2-1; D uncertain. The CDR3 runs to 12 residues. CDR1 MRHNA and CDR2 SNTAGT come from the germline V gene. The V end was cut by 2 bases, the J end by 7 bases, with 6 bases between. For the CDR3, the DNA is TGTGCCAGCAGTGACGGGTATAATGAGCAGTTCTTC. As protein: CASSDGYNEQFF.

The chain combines TRBV11-2 with TRBJ2-5; 8 bases align to TRBD1. V shed 0 bases and J 5 bases; nucleotides not matched to a gene: 8. The CDR3 is 16 amino acids. Germline CDR1 and CDR2: SGHAT and FQNNGV. The CDR3 coding sequence is TGTGCCAGCAGCTTAGATCATGGCAGGGGGCAGGAGACCCAGTACTTC. This encodes CASSLDHGRGQETQYF.

This chain connects TRBV15 to TRBJ1-1; D is ambiguous. The CDR3 totals 12 residues. Germline lookup yields CDR1 LNHNV and CDR2 YYDKDF (reference sequence). Trimming took 0 bases from V and 5 from J, leaving 4 bases between them. CDR3 protein: CATSRDETEAFF. The CDR3 DNA reads as TGTGCCACCAGCAGAGATGAGACTGAAGCTTTCTTT.